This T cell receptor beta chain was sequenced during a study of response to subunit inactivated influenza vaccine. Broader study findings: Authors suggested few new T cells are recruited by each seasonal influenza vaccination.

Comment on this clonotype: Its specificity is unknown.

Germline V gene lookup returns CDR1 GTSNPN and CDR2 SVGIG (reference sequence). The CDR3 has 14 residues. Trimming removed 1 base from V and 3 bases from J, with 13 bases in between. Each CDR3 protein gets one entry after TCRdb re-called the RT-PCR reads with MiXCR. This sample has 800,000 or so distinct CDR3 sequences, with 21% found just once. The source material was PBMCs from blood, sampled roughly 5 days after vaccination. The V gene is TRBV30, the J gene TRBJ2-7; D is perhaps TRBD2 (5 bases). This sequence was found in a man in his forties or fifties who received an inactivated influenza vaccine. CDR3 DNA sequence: TGTGCCTGGAGTGCCAAAGCGGTGGTCTACGAGCAGTACTTC. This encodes CAWSAKAVVYEQYF.